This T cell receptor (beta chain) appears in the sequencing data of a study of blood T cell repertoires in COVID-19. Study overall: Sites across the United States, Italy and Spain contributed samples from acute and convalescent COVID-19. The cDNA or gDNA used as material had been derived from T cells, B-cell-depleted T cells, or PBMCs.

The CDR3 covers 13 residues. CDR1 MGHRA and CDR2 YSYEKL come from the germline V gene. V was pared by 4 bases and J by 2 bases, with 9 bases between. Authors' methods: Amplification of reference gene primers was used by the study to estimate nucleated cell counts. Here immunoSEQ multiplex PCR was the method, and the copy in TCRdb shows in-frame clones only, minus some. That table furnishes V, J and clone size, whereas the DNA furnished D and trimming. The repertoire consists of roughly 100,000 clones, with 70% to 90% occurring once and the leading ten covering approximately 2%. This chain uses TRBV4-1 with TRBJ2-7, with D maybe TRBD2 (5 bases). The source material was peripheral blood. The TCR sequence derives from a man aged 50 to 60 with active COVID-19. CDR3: CASSRGLTYEQYF. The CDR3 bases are TGCGCCAGCAGCCGCGGGCTCACCTACGAGCAGTACTTC.